Listed here are 17 T cell receptor beta chains from one sample, sequenced in a study of T-cell memory formation after mild COVID-19. TCRdb fed the 5' RACE reads into MiXCR, producing one record per CDR3 protein. Seen here are about 560,000 distinct CDR3 sequences, roughly 18% observed once, and the top ten hold 12%. The sample taken for sequencing was PBMCs or a T cell subset sorted from them (not recorded which). These receptors came from an adult woman who had mild COVID-19 (a few samples of this study predate the infection). Cell type and time point are not known.

This clonotype has only a few counts. V and J are TRBV20-1 and TRBJ1-1; D ambiguous. CDR1 is DFQATT and CDR2 is SNEGSKA in the germline V gene (reference sequence). This CDR3 is 13 amino acids long. V lost 5 bases, J lost 3 bases, and 13 bases lay in between. In DNA, the CDR3 is TGCAGTGCTCGAAAGACACGGGACACTGAAGCTTTCTTT. This sequence encodes CSARKTRDTEAFF.

The chain employs TRBV7-9 and TRBJ2-1; the match to TRBD2 covers 10 bases. CDR3 length: 15 residues. Unmatched junction bases numbered 7, after V lost 6 bases and J lost 5 bases. Looked up from germline, CDR1 is SEHNR and CDR2 is FQNEAQ (reference sequence). The CDR3 spells CASSKGLAVHNEQFF. The CDR3 coding sequence is TGTGCCAGCAGTAAAGGACTAGCGGTTCACAATGAGCAGTTCTTC. The entire variable domain, with the rest obtained from reference TRBV7-9 and TRBJ2-1, is as follows: DTGVSQNPRHKITKRGQNVTFRCDPISEHNRLYWYRQTLGQGPEFLTYFQNEAQLEKSRLLSDRFSAERPKGSFSTLEIQRTEQGDSAMYLCASSKGLAVHNEQFFGPGTRLTVL.

This clonotype was found a few times. The chain is built from TRBV20-1 and TRBJ2-7, with D tentatively TRBD1 or TRBD2 (6 bases each). Trimming removed 6 bases at V and 0 bases at J, with 24 bases between. CDR1 is DFQATT and CDR2 is SNEGSKA in the germline V gene (reference sequence). The CDR3 is 17 amino acids. The CDR3 bases are TGCAGTGCCCGGGGGCGTGGGGACCTCCCTGCCTCCTACGAGCAGTACTTC. Its translation: CSARGRGDLPASYEQYF.

This rearrangement joins TRBV24-1 to TRBJ2-2; D might be TRBD1 (5 bases). CDR1 and CDR2 (germline): KGHDR, SFDVKD. The length of the CDR3 is 10 residues. CDR3 sequence reads: CEKGTGELFF. Here the CDR3 DNA reads TGTGAGAAGGGGACCGGGGAGCTGTTTTTT.

The chain employs TRBV12-3 or TRBV12-4 and TRBJ2-1, with TRBD2 as a possible D gene (5 bases). The V end lost 4 bases, the J end lost 0 bases, and 13 bases lay between the germline ends. This CDR3 has 16 residues. CDR3 amino acids: CASSSWTGSSYNEQFF. The CDR3 coding sequence is TGTGCCAGCAGTTCCTGGACGGGAAGCTCCTACAATGAGCAGTTCTTC.

This chain connects TRBV12-3 or TRBV12-4 to TRBJ2-7; TRBD2 agrees at 13 bases. The CDR3 contains 19 residues. The junction had 15 bases not matched to a gene; V was cut back by 6 bases and J by 1 base. The CDR3, as DNA: TGTGCCAGCAGGGGGACAGGGGGACTAGCGGGATTTTCGTCCTACGAGCAGTACTTC. Translating it yields CASRGTGGLAGFSSYEQYF.

The chain couples TRBV7-9 to TRBJ1-1, with no clear D. The CDR3 spans 13 residues. Germline V lookup: CDR1 SEHNR, CDR2 FQNEAQ (reference sequence). Trimming took 3 bases from V and 7 from J, leaving 12 bases between them. The CDR3 is CASSLIRPNEAFF. The CDR3, as DNA: TGTGCCAGCAGCTTGATACGGCCCAATGAAGCTTTCTTT.

V is TRBV11-3 and J is TRBJ2-3; D might be TRBD2 (6 bases). Germline CDR1 and CDR2: SGHNT and YENEEA. The CDR3 is 15 amino acids. Trimming left V 4 bases short and J 5 bases short, with 16 bases between. The chain's CDR3 is CASSWSSGDIDTQYF. DNA of the CDR3: TGTGCCAGCAGCTGGTCTTCGGGGGATATAGATACGCAGTATTTT.

The chain combines TRBV4-1 with TRBJ1-1; unclear D gene. Germline V gene lookup returns CDR1 MGHRA and CDR2 YSYEKL. This CDR3 spans 14 amino acids. Trimming took 4 bases from V and 0 from J, leaving 9 bases between them. CDR3 loop: CASSPTDMNTEAFF. The CDR3 nucleotides are TGCGCCAGCAGCCCGACTGATATGAACACTGAAGCTTTCTTT.

This clonotype was observed a few times. The CDR3: CASSQGTGNRGETQYF. The DNA for the CDR3 is TGTGCCAGCAGTCAAGGTACCGGGAACAGGGGGGAGACCCAGTACTTC. The V gene is TRBV6-2 or TRBV6-3, the J gene TRBJ2-5; TRBD1 matches at 8 bases. With V trimmed by 5 bases and J by 5 bases, 13 bases remained unmatched. This CDR3 is built from 16 residues. CDR1 and CDR2 (germline): MNHEY, SVGEGT.

The chain has TRBV6-1 and TRBJ1-2; 8 bases match TRBD1. Losses at the gene ends were 3 bases for V and 2 bases for J; bases not matched to a gene: 2. The CDR3 length is 14 residues. From germline, CDR1 is MNHNS and CDR2 SASEGT. CDR3 DNA: TGTGCCAGCAGTGATACAGGGGGGAACTATGGCTACACCTTC. Translated, it gives CASSDTGGNYGYTF.

This chain uses TRBV18 with TRBJ2-1, with D unclear. The V gene lost 3 bases and the J gene lost 5 bases, with 8 bases spanning the gap. This CDR3 comprises 13 residues. CDR1 is KGHSH and CDR2 is LQKENI in the germline V gene. CDR3 sequence: CASSPPMDNEQFF. The CDR3, as DNA: TGTGCCAGCTCACCGCCTATGGACAATGAGCAGTTCTTC.

The chain joins TRBV5-4 to TRBJ1-4, with TRBD1 matching over 12 bases. The germline V gene has CDR1 SGHNT and CDR2 YYREEE (reference sequence). With 4 bases clipped from V and 3 bases from J, the junction kept 7 bases outside the gene matches. The CDR3 has 17 amino acids. The CDR3 region has the DNA TGTGCCAGCAGCAACCGGGACAGGGGGCCGTCTAATGAAAAACTGTTTTTT. Encoded protein: CASSNRDRGPSNEKLFF.

This clonotype was counted at least ten times. CDR3 sequence: CATSDYPVRTSTDTQYF. In nucleotides, the CDR3 is TGTGCCACCAGTGATTATCCAGTGCGCACGAGCACAGATACGCAGTATTTT. This chain links TRBV24-1 with TRBJ2-3; D not resolved. This CDR3 spans 17 amino acids. The germline V gene has CDR1 KGHDR and CDR2 SFDVKD. V dropped 2 bases and J dropped 0 bases, with 14 bases sitting between them.

This clonotype has only a few counts. The J gene is TRBJ2-7, the V gene TRBV7-9, with 7 positions matching TRBD1. Germline V gives CDR1 SEHNR, CDR2 FQNEAQ (reference sequence). After removal of 8 bases from V and 5 bases from J, the junction contained 9 bases not matched to a gene. The CDR3 runs to 13 residues. The DNA of the CDR3 is TGTGCCAGCGACAGGGTAGCTTCGGACGAGCAGTACTTC. Protein product: CASDRVASDEQYF.

The chain links TRBV20-1 to TRBJ2-1, with D hard to call. The CDR3 has 16 residues. V was trimmed by 4 bases and J by 0 bases, leaving 16 bases between them. From germline, CDR1 is DFQATT and CDR2 SNEGSKA (reference sequence). CDR3 DNA sequence: TGCAGTGCTACCACTCCTCGGCCTAGCTCCTACAATGAGCAGTTCTTC. This sequence encodes CSATTPRPSSYNEQFF.

This clonotype was recorded a few times. The chain couples TRBV7-3 to TRBJ2-1; the match to TRBD1 covers 10 bases. CDR1 and CDR2 from the germline V gene are SGHTA and FQGTGA. The V segment lost 5 bases and the J segment 6 bases; nucleotides outside the gene matches: 7. This CDR3 contains 15 residues. The CDR3 nucleotides read TGTGCCAGCAGCCTCCGGGACAGGGGCGGCAATGAGCAGTTCTTC. Its translation is CASSLRDRGGNEQFF.